This T cell receptor (beta chain) derives from a study of blood T cell repertoires in COVID-19. Study background: There were acute and convalescent COVID-19 samples, and they came from the United States, Italy and Spain. From T cells, B-cell-depleted T cells, or PBMCs came the material, which was cDNA or gDNA.

Authors' processing steps: Nucleated cell number was recorded as an estimate derived from reference gene primer amplification. The assay was immunoSEQ multiplex PCR, and TCRdb's table has in-frame clones only and misses some. The DNA was the basis for D and trimming; V, J and clone size are from that table. The data contain just under 65,000 clones, under 80% of them singletons. The sample was peripheral blood. This TCR was sampled from a human donor in a cohort sampled during active COVID-19.

The CDR3 nucleotides are TGTGCCAGCAGTCTCCCGGGACTGTTAGAAAAACTGTTTTTT. Translating it yields CASSLPGLLEKLFF. This chain connects TRBV6-2 or TRBV6-3 to TRBJ1-4; a weak D match, TRBD1 (5 bases). The germline CDR1 and CDR2 sequences are MNHEY and SVGEGT. V lost 5 bases, J lost 8 bases, and 15 bases lay in between. The CDR3 contains 14 residues.